The present T cell receptor beta chain was sequenced within a study of tumour-infiltrating T cells in Burkitt lymphoma. TCRdb's table, derived via immunoSEQ multiplex PCR, lists solely in-frame clones and lacks some. The sample has thousands of clones, around 9.9% seen once. The CDR3 loop spans 12 amino acids. Looked up from germline, CDR1 is SGHNT and CDR2 is YYREEE (reference sequence). This clone turned up a few times. The junction shows a germline mismatch at one end, possibly a read error. This sequence joins TRBV5-4 and TRBJ2-1, with a possible D match to TRBD2 (5 bases). The material sequenced was tumor tissue. The sequence was obtained from a human donor with diffuse large B-cell lymphoma. The CDR3 spells CANSWEHNEQFF. CDR3 DNA sequence: TGTGCCAACAGCTGGGAGCACAATGAGCAGTTCTTC.